This TCR beta chain came from a study of OX40 agonist ivuxolimab in advanced cancers. Trimming left V 0 bases short and J 2 bases short, with 4 bases between. Looked up from germline, CDR1 is SGHVS and CDR2 is FNYEAQ. The CDR3 is 13 residues long. A remark on this clone: Antigen specificity is unknown.

Repertoires were generated with immunoSEQ multiplex PCR, while TCRdb's copy carries only in-frame clones and drops some. The sample includes 90,000 to 120,000 clones, 80% to 95% of them seen just once. Study results and limitations: Antigen specificity of clonally expanded peripheral T cells was not established. In the 0.1 to 3.0 mg/kg range, CD4+ and CD8+ blood T cells had expanded clonally by week 6. Nonresponders, in some cases, also had low normalized T-cell clonal expansion.

Autoimmune disease history or systemic immunosuppression was exclusionary. The origin of this receptor is an adult with an advanced solid tumor such as melanoma, head and neck, liver or kidney cancer. This chain connects TRBV7-6 to TRBJ1-2; D is ambiguous. Sequenced here: CD4+ or CD8+ T cells sorted from blood, sampled in a trial of the OX40 agonist ivuxolimab. The CDR3: CASSLAQNYGYTF. DNA for the CDR3: TGTGCCAGCAGCTTAGCACAGAACTATGGCTACACCTTC.